The 19 T cell receptor beta chains reported below all come from one sample, sequenced in a study of blood T cell repertoires in COVID-19. Profiled with immunoSEQ multiplex PCR; TCRdb holds only in-frame clones, not every one. This table has some 160,000 clones, 80% to 90% appearing once. Material for sequencing was peripheral blood. These receptors were collected from a man between 60 and 70 years old with acute or convalescent COVID-19.

The CDR3 loop reads CASSLEYEQYF. In nucleotides, the CDR3 is TGCGCCAGCAGTTTAGAATACGAGCAGTACTTC. The chain combines TRBV10-2 with TRBJ2-7; D uncertain. Germline V gene data show CDR1 as WSHSY and CDR2 as SAAADI. The CDR3 consists of 11 residues. Trimming stripped 5 bases from V and 4 bases from J, with 6 bases between.

This chain links TRBV9 with TRBJ1-3; TRBD1 is a possible D gene (6 bases). The CDR3 consists of 16 residues. V lost 3 bases to trimming and J lost 0 bases, with 13 bases between them. The germline CDR1 and CDR2 sequences are SGDLS and YYNGEE. The CDR3 reads CASSESDRFSGNTIYF. DNA of the CDR3: TGTGCCAGCAGCGAGAGTGACAGGTTCTCTGGAAACACCATATATTTT.

The V and J genes are TRBV6-5 and TRBJ2-3; a possible D gene is TRBD1 (5 bases). This CDR3 is 15 amino acids long. The germline V gene encodes CDR1 MNHEY and CDR2 SVGAGI. V shed 7 bases and J shed 0 bases, with 14 bases lying between them. The chain's CDR3 is CASTTGDTSTDTQYF. CDR3 nucleotide sequence: TGTGCCAGCACCACAGGCGATACTAGCACAGATACGCAGTATTTT.

The gene calls are TRBV4-3 and TRBJ1-2, with D perhaps matching TRBD1 (5 bases). Germline assignment: CDR1 LGHNA and CDR2 YSLEER. The V gene lost 1 base and the J gene lost 2 bases, with 8 bases spanning the gap. The CDR3 has 14 amino acids. The CDR3 region is CASSQAGLNYGYTF. The CDR3 DNA reads as TGCGCCAGCAGCCAAGCAGGGCTCAACTATGGCTACACCTTC.

The chain uses TRBV11-2 and TRBJ1-1; a possible D gene is TRBD1 (5 bases). V was shortened by 7 bases and J by 1 base, with 16 bases between the two germline ends. From germline, CDR1 is SGHAT and CDR2 FQNNGV. This CDR3 is 15 amino acids long. CDR3 nucleotides: TGTGCCAGCACCTTCGGGGGGACCAAGAACACTGAAGCTTTCTTT. Its translation is CASTFGGTKNTEAFF.

This clone turned up a few times. The chain couples TRBV6-2 or TRBV6-3 to TRBJ2-1; 15 bases match TRBD2. CDR3 length: 17 amino acids. CDR1 MNHEY and CDR2 SVGEGT come from the germline V gene. V lost 5 bases and J lost 6; bases outside the gene matches: 8. The CDR3 loop reads CASSPGLAGGRSNEQFF. The CDR3 nucleotides are TGTGCCAGCAGTCCCGGACTAGCGGGGGGGAGGAGCAATGAGCAGTTCTTC.

J is TRBJ2-3 and V is TRBV7-9; D is possibly TRBD2 (6 bases). The CDR3 is 14 amino acids. Looked up from germline, CDR1 is SEHNR and CDR2 is FQNEAQ (reference sequence). V was trimmed by 5 bases and J by 2 bases, leaving 11 bases between them. CDR3 protein: CASSTWDSTDTQYF. The DNA for the CDR3 is TGTGCCAGCAGCACCTGGGACTCCACAGATACGCAGTATTTT.

This rearrangement joins TRBV14 to TRBJ1-6; TRBD1 is a possible D gene (5 bases). V lost 1 base and J lost 7, with 17 bases in between. CDR3 length: 17 residues. The germline gives CDR1 SGHDN, CDR2 FVKESK. The CDR3 reads CASSQARTLGLNSPLHF. CDR3 bases: TGTGCCAGCAGCCAAGCCCGGACACTCGGCCTAAATTCACCCCTCCACTTT.

CDR3 sequence reads: CASRRGSTEAFF. Written as DNA, the CDR3 is TGTGCCAGCCGGAGGGGTAGCACTGAAGCTTTCTTT. This rearrangement joins TRBV7-9 to TRBJ1-1; weak D call: TRBD1 (5 bases). Looked up from germline, CDR1 is SEHNR and CDR2 is FQNEAQ (reference sequence). Trimming stripped 8 bases from V and 4 bases from J, with 11 bases between. The CDR3 runs 12 residues.

This rearrangement joins TRBV4-1 to TRBJ2-1, with 11 nucleotides matching TRBD2. The germline V gene has CDR1 MGHRA and CDR2 YSYEKL. Losses at the gene ends were 1 base for V and 9 bases for J; bases not matched to a gene: 8. The CDR3 spans 16 residues. The CDR3 DNA is TGCGCCAGCAGCCAAGGTCCTAGCGGGGGGTCTGGTGAGCAGTTCTTC. This encodes CASSQGPSGGSGEQFF.

The V call is TRBV29-1, the J call TRBJ1-1; D possibly corresponds to TRBD1 (5 bases). The CDR3 totals 14 residues. CDR1 is SQVTM and CDR2 is ANQGSEA in the germline V gene. V was trimmed by 4 bases and J by 6 bases, leaving 18 bases between them. Written as DNA, the CDR3 is TGCAGCGTTGTAGGTCTTGCAGGGCGCCCTGAAGCTTTCTTT. Translating it yields CSVVGLAGRPEAFF.

The chain recombines TRBV12-3 or TRBV12-4 with TRBJ1-3; D may be TRBD1 (5 bases). V lost 7 bases to trimming and J lost 5 bases, with 12 bases between them. The CDR3 sequence is 13 residues long. This CDR3 reads CASNRMLRNTIYF. The CDR3 DNA reads TGTGCCAGCAACAGGATGTTAAGAAACACCATATATTTT.

The chain is built from TRBV5-1 and TRBJ1-3; the D is unclear. The CDR3 is made up of 16 amino acids. Germline V CDR1 and CDR2: SGHRS, YFSETQ. V was clipped by 0 bases and J by 0 bases, with 10 bases between them. The CDR3 loop is CASSLGALNSGNTIYF. In nucleotides, the CDR3 is TGCGCCAGCAGCTTGGGGGCATTAAACTCTGGAAACACCATATATTTT.

The chain employs TRBV12-5 and TRBJ2-7, with no clear D. This CDR3 spans 11 amino acids. Trimming shortened V by 5 bases and J by 5 bases, and 7 bases separated the two germline ends. Germline values: CDR1 LGHNT, CDR2 FRNRAP. The CDR3 protein is CASGVGDEQYF. CDR3 DNA: TGTGCTAGTGGTGTGGGCGACGAGCAGTACTTC.

The chain combines TRBV5-1 with TRBJ2-7; 10 bases agree with TRBD2. V lost 0 bases and J lost 6; bases outside the gene matches: 9. The CDR3 consists of 16 residues. The germline V gene has CDR1 SGHRS and CDR2 YFSETQ. CDR3 amino acids: CASSLGPLAGVGEQYF. CDR3 coding DNA: TGCGCCAGCAGCTTGGGTCCGCTAGCGGGGGTCGGCGAGCAGTACTTC. Drawing the rest from reference TRBV5-1 and TRBJ2-7, the complete variable domain is KAGVTQTPRYLIKTRGQQVTLSCSPISGHRSVSWYQQTPGQGLQFLFEYFSETQRNKGNFPGRFSGRQFSNSRSEMNVSTLELGDSALYLCASSLGPLAGVGEQYFGPGTRLTVT.

The rearrangement links TRBV18 to TRBJ1-5; 8 bases agree with TRBD1. The V and J ends lost 0 bases and 4 bases, in that order; junction bases with no gene match: 17. This CDR3 has 20 residues. Per the germline V gene, CDR1 is KGHSH and CDR2 is LQKENI. The CDR3, as DNA: TGTGCCAGCTCACCACCGGGGTTAGACAGGGGATCTGGCGGAAATCAGCCCCAGCATTTT. It is translated as CASSPPGLDRGSGGNQPQHF. Based on the CDR3 plus reference TRBV18 and TRBJ1-5, the full variable domain is NAGVMQNPRHLVRRRGQEARLRCSPMKGHSHVYWYRQLPEEGLKFMVYLQKENIIDESGMPKERFSAEFPKEGPSILRIQQVVRGDSAAYFCASSPPGLDRGSGGNQPQHFGDGTRLSIL.

The chain uses TRBV30 and TRBJ1-3, with 7 nucleotides matching TRBD1. CDR1 is GTSNPN, CDR2 SVGIG, per germline (reference sequence). The CDR3 length is 11 residues. J was trimmed by 4 bases and V by 8 bases; bases with no gene match: 2. The CDR3 here is CAKGQGNTIYF. CDR3 coding DNA: TGTGCCAAGGGACAGGGAAACACCATATATTTT.

The V call is TRBV27, the J call TRBJ1-1; 10 nucleotides line up with TRBD1. The CDR3 consists of 15 residues. Germline-derived CDR1 and CDR2 are MNHEY and SMNVEV (reference sequence). V trimming: 3 bases; J trimming: 3 bases; junction bases outside the gene matches: 4. The CDR3 region is CASSLVGQGDTEAFF. The CDR3 DNA reads as TGTGCCAGCAGTTTGGTCGGACAGGGGGACACTGAAGCTTTCTTT.

The V gene is TRBV2, the J gene TRBJ1-5, with D possibly being TRBD1 (5 bases). Looked up from germline, CDR1 is SNHLY and CDR2 is FYNNEI. This CDR3 region has 13 residues. The CDR3 coding sequence is TGTGCGGTTAGGGGAGGGGGCAATCAGCCCCAGCATTTT. Translated, it gives CAVRGGGNQPQHF.